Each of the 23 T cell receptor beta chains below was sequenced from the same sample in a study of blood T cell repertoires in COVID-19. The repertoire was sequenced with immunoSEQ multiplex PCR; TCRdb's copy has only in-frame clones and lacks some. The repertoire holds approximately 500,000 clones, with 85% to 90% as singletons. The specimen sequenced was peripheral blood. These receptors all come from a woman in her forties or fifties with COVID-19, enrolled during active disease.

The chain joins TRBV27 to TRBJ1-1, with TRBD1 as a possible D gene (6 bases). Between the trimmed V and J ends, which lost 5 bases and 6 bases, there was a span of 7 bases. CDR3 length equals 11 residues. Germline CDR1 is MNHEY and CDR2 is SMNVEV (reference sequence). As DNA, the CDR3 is TGTGCCAGCAGTGAGGGGGCTGAAGCTTTCTTT. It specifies CASSEGAEAFF.

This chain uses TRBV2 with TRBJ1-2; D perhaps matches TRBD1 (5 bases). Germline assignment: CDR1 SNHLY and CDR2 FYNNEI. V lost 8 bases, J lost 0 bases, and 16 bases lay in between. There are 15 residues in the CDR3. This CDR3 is CASSIRPGSNYGYTF. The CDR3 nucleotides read TGTGCCAGCTCTATCCGCCCAGGGTCTAACTATGGCTACACCTTC.

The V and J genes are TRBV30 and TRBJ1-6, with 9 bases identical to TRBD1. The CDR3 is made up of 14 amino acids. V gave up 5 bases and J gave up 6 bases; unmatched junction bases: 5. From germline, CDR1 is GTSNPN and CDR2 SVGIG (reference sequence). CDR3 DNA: TGTGCCTGGGGGGGACAGGGCGGTAATTCACCCCTCCACTTT. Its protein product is CAWGGQGGNSPLHF.

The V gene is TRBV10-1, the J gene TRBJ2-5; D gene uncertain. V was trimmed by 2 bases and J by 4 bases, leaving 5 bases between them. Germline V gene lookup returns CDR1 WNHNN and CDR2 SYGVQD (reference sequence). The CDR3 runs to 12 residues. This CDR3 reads CASSETRETQYF. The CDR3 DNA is TGCGCCAGCAGTGAGACGAGAGAGACCCAGTACTTC.

CDR3: CASSVGGITDTQYF. The CDR3, as DNA: TGTGCCAGCAGCGTAGGAGGGATCACAGATACGCAGTATTTT. The chain couples TRBV9 to TRBJ2-3; weak D call: TRBD2 (5 bases). Between the trimmed V and J ends, which lost 0 bases and 2 bases, there was a span of 7 bases. The CDR3 totals 14 residues. In germline, CDR1 is SGDLS, CDR2 YYNGEE.

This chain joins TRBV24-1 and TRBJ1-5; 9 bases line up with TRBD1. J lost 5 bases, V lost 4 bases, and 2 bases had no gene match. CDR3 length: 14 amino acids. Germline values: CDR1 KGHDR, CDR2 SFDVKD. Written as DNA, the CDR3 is TGTGCCACCAGTGACGACAGGGGGGATCAGCCCCAGCATTTT. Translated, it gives CATSDDRGDQPQHF.

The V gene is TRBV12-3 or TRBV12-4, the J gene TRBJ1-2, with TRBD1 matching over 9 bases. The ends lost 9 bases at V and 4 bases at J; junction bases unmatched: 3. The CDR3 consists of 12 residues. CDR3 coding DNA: TGTGCCAGTGTGACAGGGGGCTATGGCTACACCTTC. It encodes CASVTGGYGYTF.

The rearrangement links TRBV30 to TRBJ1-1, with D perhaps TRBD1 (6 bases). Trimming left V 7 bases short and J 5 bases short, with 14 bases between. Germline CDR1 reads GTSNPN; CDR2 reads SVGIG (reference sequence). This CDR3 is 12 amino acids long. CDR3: CAFYRVWTEAFF. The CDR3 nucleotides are TGTGCCTTTTACAGGGTATGGACTGAAGCTTTCTTT. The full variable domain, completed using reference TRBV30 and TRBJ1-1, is SQTIHQWPATLVQPVGSPLSLECTVEGTSNPNLYWYRQAAGRGLQLLFYSVGIGQISSEVPQNLSASRPQDRQFILSSKKLLLSDSGFYLCAFYRVWTEAFFGQGTRLTVV.

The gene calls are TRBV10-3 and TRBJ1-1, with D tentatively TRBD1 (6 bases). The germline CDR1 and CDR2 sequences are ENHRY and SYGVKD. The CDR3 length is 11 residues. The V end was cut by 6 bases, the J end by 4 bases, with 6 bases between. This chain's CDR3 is CAIRGGTEAFF. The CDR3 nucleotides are TGTGCCATCAGAGGGGGCACTGAAGCTTTCTTT.

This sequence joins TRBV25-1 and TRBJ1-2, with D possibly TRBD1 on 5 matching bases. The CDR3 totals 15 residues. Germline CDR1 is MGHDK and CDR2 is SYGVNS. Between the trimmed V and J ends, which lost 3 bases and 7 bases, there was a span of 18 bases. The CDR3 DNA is TGTGCCAGCAGTGATTCTCGGGGGAGGCGTGGTGGCTACACCTTC. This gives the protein CASSDSRGRRGGYTF.

The CDR3 sequence: CASSPGLAGGTYEQYF. In DNA, the CDR3 is TGCGCCAGCAGCCCGGGACTAGCGGGGGGCACCTACGAGCAGTACTTC. The gene calls are TRBV5-1 and TRBJ2-7; TRBD2 matches 15 bases. Germline lookup yields CDR1 SGHRS and CDR2 YFSETQ. The CDR3 spans 16 residues. V lost 4 bases to trimming and J lost 2 bases; unmatched junction nucleotides: 4.

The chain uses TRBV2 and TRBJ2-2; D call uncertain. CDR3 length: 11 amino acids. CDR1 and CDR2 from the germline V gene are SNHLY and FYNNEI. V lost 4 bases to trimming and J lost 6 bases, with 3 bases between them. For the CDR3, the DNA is TGTGCCAGCAGTGCTCCCGGGGAGCTGTTTTTT. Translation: CASSAPGELFF.

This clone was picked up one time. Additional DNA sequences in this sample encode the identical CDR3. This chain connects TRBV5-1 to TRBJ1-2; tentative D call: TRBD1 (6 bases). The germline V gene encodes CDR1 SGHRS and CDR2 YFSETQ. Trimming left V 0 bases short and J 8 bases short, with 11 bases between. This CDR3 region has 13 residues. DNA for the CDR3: TGCGCCAGCAGCTTGGCAGGGGTGGAGGGCTACACCTTC. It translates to CASSLAGVEGYTF.

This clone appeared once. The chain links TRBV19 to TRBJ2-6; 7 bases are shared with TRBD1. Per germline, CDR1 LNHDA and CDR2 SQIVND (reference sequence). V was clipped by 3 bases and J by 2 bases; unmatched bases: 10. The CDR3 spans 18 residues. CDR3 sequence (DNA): TGTGCCAGTAGTATCGAGAACAGGGGACCGGCTGGGGCCAACGTCCTGACTTTC. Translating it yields CASSIENRGPAGANVLTF.

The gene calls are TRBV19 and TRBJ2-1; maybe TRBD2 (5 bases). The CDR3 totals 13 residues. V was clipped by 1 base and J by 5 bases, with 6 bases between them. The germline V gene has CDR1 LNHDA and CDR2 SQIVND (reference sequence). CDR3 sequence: CASSIGGNNEQFF. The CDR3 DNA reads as TGTGCCAGTAGTATAGGAGGGAACAATGAGCAGTTCTTC.

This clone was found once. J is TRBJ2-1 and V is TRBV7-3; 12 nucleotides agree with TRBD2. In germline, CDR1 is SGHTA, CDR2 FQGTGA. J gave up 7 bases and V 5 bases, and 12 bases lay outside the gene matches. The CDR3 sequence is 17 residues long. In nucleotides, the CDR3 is TGTGCCAGCAGCCCATCTAGCGGGGGGGCCCCGAGGAATGAGCAGTTCTTC. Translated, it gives CASSPSSGGAPRNEQFF.

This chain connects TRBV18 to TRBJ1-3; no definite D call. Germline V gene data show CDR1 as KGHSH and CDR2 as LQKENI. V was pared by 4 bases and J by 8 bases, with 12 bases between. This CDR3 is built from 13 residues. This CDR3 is CASSREGPDTIYF. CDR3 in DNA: TGTGCCAGCTCACGCGAGGGCCCAGACACCATATATTTT.

The CDR3 sequence: CASSLWQGDGYTF. The CDR3 DNA follows: TGTGCCAGCAGTTTATGGCAGGGGGATGGCTACACCTTC. The chain couples TRBV28 to TRBJ1-2; 7 nucleotides agree with TRBD1. This CDR3 region has 13 residues. The trim removed 0 bases at V and 6 bases at J, leaving 1 base unmatched. Germline V gene lookup returns CDR1 MDHEN and CDR2 SYDVKM.

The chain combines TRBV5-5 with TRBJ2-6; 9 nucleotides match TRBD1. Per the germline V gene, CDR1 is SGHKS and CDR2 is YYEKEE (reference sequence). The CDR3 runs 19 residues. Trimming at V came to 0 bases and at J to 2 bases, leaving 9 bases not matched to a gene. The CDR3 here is CASSLESGTGTTGANVLTF. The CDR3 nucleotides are TGTGCCAGCAGCTTGGAAAGCGGGACAGGGACTACTGGGGCCAACGTCCTGACTTTC. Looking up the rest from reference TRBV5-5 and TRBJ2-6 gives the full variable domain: DAGVTQSPTHLIKTRGQQVTLRCSPISGHKSVSWYQQVLGQGPQFIFQYYEKEERGRGNFPDRFSARQFPNYSSELNVNALLLGDSALYLCASSLESGTGTTGANVLTFGAGSRLTVL.

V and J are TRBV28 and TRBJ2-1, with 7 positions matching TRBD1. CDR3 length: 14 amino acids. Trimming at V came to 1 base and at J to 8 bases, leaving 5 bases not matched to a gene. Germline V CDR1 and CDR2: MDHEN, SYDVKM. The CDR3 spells CASSLLQGRDEQFF. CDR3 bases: TGTGCCAGCAGTTTATTACAGGGGCGGGATGAGCAGTTCTTC.

The CDR3 DNA follows: TGCGCCAGCAGTGAGGGGAGAGCCTACGAGCAGTACTTC. It specifies CASSEGRAYEQYF. The chain is built from TRBV10-2 and TRBJ2-7, with D possibly matching TRBD2 (5 bases). Trimming pared 2 bases from V and 2 bases from J, leaving 7 bases between. The CDR3 contains 13 residues. The germline V gene has CDR1 WSHSY and CDR2 SAAADI.

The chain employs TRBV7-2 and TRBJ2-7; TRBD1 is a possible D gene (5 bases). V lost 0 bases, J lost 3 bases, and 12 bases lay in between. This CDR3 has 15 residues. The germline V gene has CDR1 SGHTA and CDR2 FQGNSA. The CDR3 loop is CASSLAVTAFYEQYF. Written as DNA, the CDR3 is TGTGCCAGCAGCTTAGCGGTGACAGCCTTCTACGAGCAGTACTTC.

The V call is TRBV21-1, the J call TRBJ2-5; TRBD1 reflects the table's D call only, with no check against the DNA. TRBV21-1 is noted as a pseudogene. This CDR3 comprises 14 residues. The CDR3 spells CASSIHKSQETQYF. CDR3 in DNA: TGTGCCAGCAGCATCCACAAAAGCCAAGAGACCCAGTACTTC.